Detailed here is one T cell receptor (beta chain). The antigen is unknown. The CDR3 loop spans 18 amino acids. The J segment lost 5 bases and the V segment lost 3 bases, leaving 17 bases of the junction unmatched. Germline V gene sequence: CDR1 LNHDA, CDR2 SQIVND (reference sequence). The sample belongs to a study of regulatory T cells in long-lasting Graves disease. Study-wide results and limits: Persistent Graves' patients had lower TCR diversity than newly diagnosed ones.

HTBI primers from iRepertoire and Arm-PCR of CDR3 regions yielded the TCR beta libraries. TCRdb fed the multiplex PCR reads into MiXCR, producing one record per CDR3 protein. Of 600,000 to 850,000 distinct CDR3 sequences in the sample, approximately 31% were seen once. Time point meaning: persistent/refractory GD, antithyroid drugs over 5 years with positive TRAb. After RNA was extracted from PBMCs, the TCR library was made from it. Patients with Graves' disease were diagnosed by American Thyroid Association guidelines. The TCR was taken from a female donor with Graves disease. The sample in question was peripheral blood mononuclear cells (PBMCs), obtained when the disease was refractory, from a patient treated with antithyroid drugs. The gene calls are TRBV19 and TRBJ2-5; 8 bases are a match to TRBD2. In nucleotides, the CDR3 is TGTGCCAGTAGTATTAGGGCGACTAGCGATTTTCTTGAGGAGACCCAGTACTTC. Protein: CASSIRATSDFLEETQYF.